This T cell receptor (beta chain) was retrieved from a study of blood T cell repertoires in COVID-19. The overall study: Sites across the United States, Italy and Spain contributed samples from acute and convalescent COVID-19. The analysed material was cDNA or gDNA that came from T cells, B-cell-depleted T cells, or PBMCs.

Cohorts were determined from participant-reported clinical history. Donors of Cohort 3 who recovered were those that had two negative PCRs, clearance, or symptom resolution. Profiled with immunoSEQ multiplex PCR; TCRdb holds only in-frame clones, not every one. The table has fewer than 400,000 clones, about nine tenths seen once; the top ten hold 4% to 6%. Trimming removed 1 base from V and 4 bases from J, with 15 bases in between. CDR1 SGDLS and CDR2 YYNGEE come from the germline V gene. There are 15 residues in the CDR3. This TCR came from a man aged 60-69 years who had recovered from COVID-19. The V gene is TRBV9, the J gene TRBJ2-7; possible D gene TRBD2, 7 bases. The specimen sequenced was PBMCs or T cells enriched from blood (not recorded which). The CDR3 bases are TGTGCCAGCAGCGTAATGACGGGGAGGGGGTACGAGCAGTACTTC. This codes for CASSVMTGRGYEQYF. Full variable domain (outside the CDR3, taken from reference TRBV9 and TRBJ2-7): DSGVTQTPKHLITATGQRVTLRCSPRSGDLSVYWYQQSLDQGLQFLIQYYNGEERAKGNILERFSAQQFPDLHSELNLSSLELGDSALYFCASSVMTGRGYEQYFGPGTRLTVT.